The 11 T cell receptor beta chains given below trace back to one sample, sequenced in a study of post-analysis software for immune sequencing data. Study-wide results and caveats: Several TRBV segments (TRBV5-6, TRBV5-1 and TRBV20-1 among them) occurred more frequently in patients than in controls.

Unique molecular identifiers tagged the TCR beta cDNA libraries. Each CDR3 protein gets one entry after TCRdb re-called the PCR reads with MiXCR. The repertoire consists of 740,000 or so distinct CDR3 sequences, with under 70% occurring once and the leading ten covering approximately 4.4%. These receptors are not linked to any known antigen. The sequenced material came from blood. The receptors originated from a girl between 10 and 17 years old with multiple sclerosis.

This chain connects TRBV10-3 to TRBJ2-3, with D perhaps TRBD1 (5 bases). CDR1 and CDR2 (germline): ENHRY, SYGVKD. The CDR3 is 14 residues long. V lost 6 bases and J lost 3, with 13 bases in between. CDR3 DNA: TGTGCCATCAGAGGACAAGCAGGGACAGATACGCAGTATTTT. Translating it yields CAIRGQAGTDTQYF.

The chain has TRBV5-5 and TRBJ2-5; 9 positions match TRBD2. CDR3 length equals 17 residues. Per the germline V gene, CDR1 is SGHKS and CDR2 is YYEKEE (reference sequence). After removal of 6 bases from V and 5 bases from J, the junction contained 17 bases not matched to a gene. The CDR3 loop reads CASTKSSLAGFMETQYF. The CDR3 coding sequence is TGTGCCAGCACCAAATCAAGCCTAGCGGGATTTATGGAGACCCAGTACTTC.

V and J are TRBV20-1 and TRBJ1-5; TRBD1 might be the D (5 bases). CDR1 is DFQATT, CDR2 SNEGSKA, per germline (reference sequence). The CDR3 covers 14 residues. V gave up 5 bases and J gave up 6 bases, with 17 bases separating them. The CDR3 DNA is TGCAGTGCTTACGACAGAGCACGAGTTCAGCCCCAGCATTTT. Its translation: CSAYDRARVQPQHF.

This clonotype was detected once. The rearrangement uses TRBV7-6 and TRBJ2-7, with 7 bases lining up with TRBD1. The CDR3 is made up of 14 amino acids. Germline V CDR1 and CDR2: SGHVS, FNYEAQ. V was clipped by 5 bases and J by 6 bases; unmatched bases: 10. CDR3 in amino acids: CASSPTTGNGEQYF. The DNA of the CDR3 is TGTGCCAGCAGCCCAACGACAGGGAACGGCGAGCAGTACTTC.

The chain has TRBV3-1 and TRBJ2-7; 12 nucleotides agree with TRBD2. With 5 bases clipped from V and 2 bases from J, the junction kept 10 bases outside the gene matches. CDR3 size: 17 residues. The germline V gene has CDR1 LGHDT and CDR2 YNNKEL (reference sequence). The CDR3: CASSWGLAGRFPYEQYF. In DNA form, the CDR3 reads TGTGCCAGCAGCTGGGGACTAGCGGGTCGATTCCCCTACGAGCAGTACTTC.

The rearrangement uses TRBV29-1 and TRBJ2-1; D remains unclear. Germline V CDR1 and CDR2: SQVTM, ANQGSEA. This CDR3 spans 18 amino acids. Trimming stripped 0 bases from V and 1 base from J, with 19 bases between. The CDR3 DNA is TGCAGCGTTGAAGATTCCGAAATCCTAGAAAGTTCCTACAATGAGCAGTTCTTC. Its protein is CSVEDSEILESSYNEQFF.

This chain joins TRBV12-3 or TRBV12-4 and TRBJ2-6; weak D call: TRBD2 (6 bases). V lost 0 bases, J lost 3 bases, and 12 bases lay in between. The CDR3 sequence is 17 residues long. CDR3 residues: CASSLAKGAGGANVLTF. CDR3 nucleotide sequence: TGTGCCAGCAGTTTAGCGAAGGGAGCGGGTGGGGCCAACGTCCTGACTTTC.

The chain is built from TRBV12-3 or TRBV12-4 and TRBJ2-1, with 7 bases fitting TRBD1. The length of the CDR3 is 17 residues. The trim removed 2 bases at V and 6 bases at J, leaving 13 bases unmatched. CDR3 protein: CASSLRGPGDRRNEQFF. The CDR3 coding sequence is TGTGCCAGCAGTTTAAGGGGTCCCGGGGACAGACGCAATGAGCAGTTCTTC.

There are a few counts of this clonotype. V is TRBV7-9 and J is TRBJ2-5; possibly TRBD2 for D (5 bases). The CDR3 has 16 amino acids. V gave up 5 bases and J gave up 2 bases, with 18 bases separating them. Germline V lookup: CDR1 SEHNR, CDR2 FQNEAQ (reference sequence). The CDR3 here is CASSPPGDGGQETQYF. The CDR3 nucleotides are TGTGCCAGCAGCCCCCCCGGGGATGGCGGACAAGAGACCCAGTACTTC.

The CDR3 here is CASSLAGTGEVEQYF. CDR3 sequence (DNA): TGCGCCAGCAGCTTGGCTGGGACAGGGGAAGTGGAGCAGTACTTC. V usage is TRBV5-1 and J usage is TRBJ2-5, with 10 bases that match TRBD1. The ends lost 0 bases at V and 11 bases at J; junction bases unmatched: 10. This CDR3 has 15 residues. CDR1 and CDR2 (germline): SGHRS, YFSETQ.

The rearrangement uses TRBV6-1 and TRBJ2-1; TRBD2 is a possible D gene (5 bases). This CDR3 has 14 amino acids. Per germline, CDR1 MNHNS and CDR2 SASEGT. Trimming took off 4 bases at V and 4 bases at J, with 11 bases between the two ends. The CDR3 bases are TGTGCCAGCAGTGGCCTAGCAGATTACAATGAGCAGTTCTTC. This gives the protein CASSGLADYNEQFF.